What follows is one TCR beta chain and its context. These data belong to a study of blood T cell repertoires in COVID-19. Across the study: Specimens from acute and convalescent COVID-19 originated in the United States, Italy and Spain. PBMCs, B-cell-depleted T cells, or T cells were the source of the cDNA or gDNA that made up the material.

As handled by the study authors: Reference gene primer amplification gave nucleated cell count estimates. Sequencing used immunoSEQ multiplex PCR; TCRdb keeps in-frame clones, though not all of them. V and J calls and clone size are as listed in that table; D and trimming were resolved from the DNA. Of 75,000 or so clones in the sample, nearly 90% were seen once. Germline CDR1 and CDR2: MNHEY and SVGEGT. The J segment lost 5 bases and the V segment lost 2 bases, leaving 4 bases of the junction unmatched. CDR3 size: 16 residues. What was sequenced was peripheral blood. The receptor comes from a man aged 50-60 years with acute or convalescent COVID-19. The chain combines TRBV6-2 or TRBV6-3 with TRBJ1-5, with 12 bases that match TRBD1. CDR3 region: CASSYRDRGPYQPQHF. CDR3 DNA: TGTGCCAGCAGTTACAGGGACAGGGGGCCCTATCAGCCCCAGCATTTT.